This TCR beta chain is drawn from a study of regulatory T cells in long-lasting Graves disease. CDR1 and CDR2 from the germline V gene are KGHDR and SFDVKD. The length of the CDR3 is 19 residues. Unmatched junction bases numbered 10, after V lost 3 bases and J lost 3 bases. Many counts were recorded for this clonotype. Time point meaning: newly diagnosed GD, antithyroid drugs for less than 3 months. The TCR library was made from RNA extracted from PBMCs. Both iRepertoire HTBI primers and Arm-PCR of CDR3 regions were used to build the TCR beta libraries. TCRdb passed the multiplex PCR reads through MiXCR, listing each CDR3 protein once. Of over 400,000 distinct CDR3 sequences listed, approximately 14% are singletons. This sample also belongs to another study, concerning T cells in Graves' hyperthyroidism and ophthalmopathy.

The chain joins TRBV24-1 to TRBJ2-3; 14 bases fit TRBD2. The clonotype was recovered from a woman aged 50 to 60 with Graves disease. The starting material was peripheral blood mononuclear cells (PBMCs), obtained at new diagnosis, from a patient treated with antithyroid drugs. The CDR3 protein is CATSDAPGLAGVMTDTQYF. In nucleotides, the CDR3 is TGTGCCACCAGTGATGCGCCGGGACTAGCGGGAGTAATGACAGATACGCAGTATTTT.